Reported below is one TCR beta chain. This record comes from a study of CD8+ T cells in alopecia areata. cDNA reverse transcribed from extracted RNA served as the sequencing template. TCRdb's table, derived via immunoSEQ multiplex PCR, lists solely in-frame clones and lacks some. The sample contains about 110,000 clones, 59% of which appear only once. Sorting separated CD4+ and CD8+ T cells out of PBMCs. The source of this sequence is a human donor in good health. What was sequenced was CD8+ T cells sorted from blood.

The CDR3 spells CASSQKRDNEQFF. CDR3 DNA sequence: TGTGCCAGCAGCCAAAAACGGGACAATGAGCAGTTCTTC. The genes are TRBV4-2 and TRBJ2-1; D gene ambiguous. This CDR3 contains 13 residues. Trimming took 2 bases from V and 5 from J, leaving 7 bases between them. Germline CDR1 reads LGHNA; CDR2 reads YNFKEQ.